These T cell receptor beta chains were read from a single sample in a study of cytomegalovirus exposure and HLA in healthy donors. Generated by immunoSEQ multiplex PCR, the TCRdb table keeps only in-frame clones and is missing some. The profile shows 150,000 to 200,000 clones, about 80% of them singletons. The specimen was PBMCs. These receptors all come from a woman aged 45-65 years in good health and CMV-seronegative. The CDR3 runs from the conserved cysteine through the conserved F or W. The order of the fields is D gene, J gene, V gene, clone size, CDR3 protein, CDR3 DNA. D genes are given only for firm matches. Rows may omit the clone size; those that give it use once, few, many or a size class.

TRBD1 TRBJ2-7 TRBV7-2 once CASSASGQAAASSEQYF TGTGCCAGCAGCGCGTCGGGACAGGCCGCGGCGTCATCCGAGCAGTACTTC
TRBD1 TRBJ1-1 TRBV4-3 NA CASSQDETGVTEAFF TGCGCCAGCAGCCAAGATGAGACAGGGGTAACTGAAGCTTTCTTT
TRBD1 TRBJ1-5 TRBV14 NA CASSLSGTGFQPQHF TGTGCCAGCAGCTTGTCCGGGACAGGGTTTCAGCCCCAGCATTTT
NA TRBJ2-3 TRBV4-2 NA CASSQDRGISTDTQYF TGTGCCAGCAGCCAAGATAGGGGGATTAGCACAGATACGCAGTATTTT
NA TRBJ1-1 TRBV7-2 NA CASSSTGLNTEAFF TGTGCCAGCAGCTCTACAGGACTGAACACTGAAGCTTTCTTT
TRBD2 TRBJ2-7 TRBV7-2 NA CASSSQAGGPSYEQYF TGTGCCAGCAGCTCCCAAGCGGGAGGGCCTTCCTACGAGCAGTACTTC
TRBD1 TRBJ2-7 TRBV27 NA CASSFARGPRDEQYF TGTGCCAGCAGTTTTGCGAGGGGGCCGCGGGACGAGCAGTACTTC
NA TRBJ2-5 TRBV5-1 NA CASSLSGRVDETQYF TGCGCCAGCAGCTTGTCAGGCAGGGTGGACGAGACCCAGTACTTC
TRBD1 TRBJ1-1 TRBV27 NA CASSSGQGMNTEAFF TGTGCCAGCAGTTCGGGACAGGGGATGAACACTGAAGCTTTCTTT
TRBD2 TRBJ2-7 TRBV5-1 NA CASSLFPKSGGVQKAGEQYF TGCGCCAGCAGCTTATTCCCCAAATCGGGCGGGGTACAGAAAGCGGGGGAGCAGTACTTC
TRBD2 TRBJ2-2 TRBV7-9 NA CASSSTSGRPHTGELFF TGTGCCAGCAGCTCGACTAGCGGGAGACCCCACACCGGGGAGCTGTTTTTT
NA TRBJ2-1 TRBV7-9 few CASSHWASPNEQFF TGTGCCAGCAGCCACTGGGCTAGCCCCAATGAGCAGTTCTTC
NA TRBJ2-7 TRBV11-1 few CASSLNRFATYEQYF TGTGCCAGCAGCTTAAACAGGTTCGCCACCTACGAGCAGTACTTC
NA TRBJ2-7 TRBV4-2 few CASTVSGLGNYEQYF TGTGCCAGCACCGTTAGCGGTTTGGGGAACTACGAGCAGTACTTC
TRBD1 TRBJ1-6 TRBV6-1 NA CASSERQGDSPLHF TGTGCCAGCAGTGAACGCCAGGGGGATTCACCCCTCCACTTT
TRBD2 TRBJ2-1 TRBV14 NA CASSEPGLLNYNEQFF TGTGCCAGCAGCGAACCGGGACTACTCAATTACAATGAGCAGTTCTTC